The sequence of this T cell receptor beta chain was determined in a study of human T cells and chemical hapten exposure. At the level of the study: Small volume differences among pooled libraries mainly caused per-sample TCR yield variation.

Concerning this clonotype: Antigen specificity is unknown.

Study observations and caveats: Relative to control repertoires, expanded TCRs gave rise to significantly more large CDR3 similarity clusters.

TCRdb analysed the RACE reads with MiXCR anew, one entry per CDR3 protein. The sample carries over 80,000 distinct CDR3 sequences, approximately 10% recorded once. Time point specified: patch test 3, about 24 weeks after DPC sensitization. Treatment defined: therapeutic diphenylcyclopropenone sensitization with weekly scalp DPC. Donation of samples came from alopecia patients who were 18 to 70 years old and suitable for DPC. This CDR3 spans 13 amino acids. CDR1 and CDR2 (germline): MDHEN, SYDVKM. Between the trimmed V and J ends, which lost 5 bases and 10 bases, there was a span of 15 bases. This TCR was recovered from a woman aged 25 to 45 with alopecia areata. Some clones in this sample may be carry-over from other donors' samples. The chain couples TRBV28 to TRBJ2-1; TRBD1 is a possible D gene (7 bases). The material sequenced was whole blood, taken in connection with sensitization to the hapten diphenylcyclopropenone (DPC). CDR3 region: CASSDQGEEEQFF. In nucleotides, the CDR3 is TGTGCCAGCAGTGATCAGGGGGAGGAAGAGCAGTTCTTC.